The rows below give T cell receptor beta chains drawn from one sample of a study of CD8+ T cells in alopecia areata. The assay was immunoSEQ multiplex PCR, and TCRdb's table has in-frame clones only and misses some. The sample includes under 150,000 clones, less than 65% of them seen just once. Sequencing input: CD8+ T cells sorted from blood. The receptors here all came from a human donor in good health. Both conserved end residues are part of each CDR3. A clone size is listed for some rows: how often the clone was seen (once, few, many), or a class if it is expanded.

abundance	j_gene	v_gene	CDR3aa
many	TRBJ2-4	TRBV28	CASSLPGGSGIQYF
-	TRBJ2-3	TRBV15	CATSARIPSALYTDTQYF
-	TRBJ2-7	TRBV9	CASSVAESSYEQYF
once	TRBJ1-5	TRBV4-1	CASSQESGQPQHF
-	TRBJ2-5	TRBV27	CASGKLRDTQETQYF
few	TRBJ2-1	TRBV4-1	CASSQGGLSYNEQFF
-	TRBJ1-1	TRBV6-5	CASSYPFEAFF
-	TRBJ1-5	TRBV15	CATARGNQPQHF
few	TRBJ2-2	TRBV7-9	CASGLGELFF
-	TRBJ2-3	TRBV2	CASSESRVLDVADTQYF
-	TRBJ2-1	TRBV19	CASSIATLDTYNEQFF
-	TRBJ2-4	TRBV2	CASRWGGAKNIQYF
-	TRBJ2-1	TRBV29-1	CSVEGGRASEQFF
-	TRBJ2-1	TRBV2	CANGLSSYNEQFF
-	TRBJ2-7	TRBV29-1	CSVEDRFRQDRGSYEQYF
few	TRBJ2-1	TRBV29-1	CSVRLAGVRNEQFF
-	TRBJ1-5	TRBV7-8	CASSMGPNQPQHF
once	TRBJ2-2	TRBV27	CASSFIGRSNTGELFF
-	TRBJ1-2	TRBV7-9	CASSFDPGGGGYTF
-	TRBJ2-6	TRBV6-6	CASSYDLRSGANVLTF
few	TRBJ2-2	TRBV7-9	CASSTGTENTGELFF
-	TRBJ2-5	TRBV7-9	CASSLHGETQYF
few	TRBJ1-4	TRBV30	CAWSVSPGPERGEKLFF
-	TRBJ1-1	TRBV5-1	CASSDGQGVTEAFF
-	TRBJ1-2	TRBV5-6	CASSVGRGGYTF
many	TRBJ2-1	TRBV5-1	CASSVSLAGGGEEQFF